The clone carrying this T cell receptor (beta chain) occurred once. This entry is derived from a study of T cell responses to AZD1222 COVID-19 vaccine. Produced via immunoSEQ multiplex PCR; TCRdb's table is partial and in-frame only. Altogether more than 95,000 clones are present, 86% being singletons, with the ten largest covering approximately 3%. The CDR3 has 13 residues. Between the trimmed V and J ends, which lost 3 bases and 4 bases, there was a span of 9 bases. Germline values: CDR1 LNHDA, CDR2 SQIVND (reference sequence). The sample here was peripheral blood, taken 28 days after the second dose of the MenACWY control vaccine. This TCR was sampled from an adult who received the MenACWY meningococcal vaccine as a control. J is TRBJ1-2 and V is TRBV19; D possibly corresponds to TRBD1 (5 bases). CDR3: CASSIGATYGYTF. Here the CDR3 DNA reads TGTGCCAGTAGTATTGGGGCCACCTATGGCTACACCTTC.